This T cell receptor (beta chain) derives from a study of brain T cells in children with intractable seizures. Time point of the sample: blood from clinic visit 5 months post-surgery; TSC patient then seizure free. Only cases whose brain tissue showed the highest T cell transcript signatures were sequenced. As concerns this clone: Its antigen is unknown.

Trimming shortened V by 3 bases and J by 0 bases, and 21 bases separated the two germline ends. The CDR3 has 20 residues. Germline V gene data show CDR1 as LNHDA and CDR2 as SQIVND (reference sequence). TCRdb's copy holds only in-frame clones and misses some; the assay was immunoSEQ multiplex PCR. The table includes a few hundred thousand clones, roughly 92% detected once. Broader study findings: Pre-surgery blood may have been undersampled, hiding some clones.

The starting material was peripheral blood, obtained more than 4 months after surgery. The clonotype was recovered from a boy under three years old with tuberous sclerosis and intractable seizures. The rearrangement joins TRBV19 to TRBJ1-6; D is perhaps TRBD1 (6 bases). DNA of the CDR3: TGTGCCAGTAGTATGCTCCATCCGACAGGCGAGAGCTCCTATAATTCACCCCTCCACTTT. As protein: CASSMLHPTGESSYNSPLHF. Full variable domain (outside the CDR3, taken from reference TRBV19 and TRBJ1-6): DGGITQSPKYLFRKEGQNVTLSCEQNLNHDAMYWYRQDPGQGLRLIYYSQIVNDFQKGDIAEGYSVSREKKESFPLTVTSAQKNPTAFYLCASSMLHPTGESSYNSPLHFGNGTRLTVT.